Here is one TCR beta chain with its context. Its antigen is not identified. The method was immunoSEQ multiplex PCR; TCRdb's version includes in-frame clones alone and lacks a portion of them. The table records roughly 30,000 clones, around 83% of them present only once. Time point: week 5, during vaccination. Topical imiquimod was applied with each vaccine dose, which held 300 ug of mutant IDH1 20-mer peptide. Every donor had a new WHO grade 3 or 4 astrocytoma that was IDH1-mutant, with loss of nuclear ATRX. This sample is part of a study of a mutant IDH1 vaccine in newly diagnosed glioma. Study information: The first vaccination came 4-6 weeks after radiotherapy alone, or with temozolomide cycles.

Sequenced here: PBMCs, sampled from a glioma patient whose treatment included an IDH1 peptide vaccine. The origin of this receptor is a man aged 25-45 years with glioma.

The DNA of the CDR3 is TGTGCCAGTAGTAAAGGGGCCCTCCCCCCCTACGAGCAGTACTTC. Residues: CASSKGALPPYEQYF. The chain recombines TRBV19 with TRBJ2-7; a possible D gene is TRBD1 (5 bases). Deletions cut 4 bases from V and 2 bases from J, with 15 bases between. Germline assignment: CDR1 LNHDA and CDR2 SQIVND (reference sequence). The CDR3 is made up of 15 amino acids.